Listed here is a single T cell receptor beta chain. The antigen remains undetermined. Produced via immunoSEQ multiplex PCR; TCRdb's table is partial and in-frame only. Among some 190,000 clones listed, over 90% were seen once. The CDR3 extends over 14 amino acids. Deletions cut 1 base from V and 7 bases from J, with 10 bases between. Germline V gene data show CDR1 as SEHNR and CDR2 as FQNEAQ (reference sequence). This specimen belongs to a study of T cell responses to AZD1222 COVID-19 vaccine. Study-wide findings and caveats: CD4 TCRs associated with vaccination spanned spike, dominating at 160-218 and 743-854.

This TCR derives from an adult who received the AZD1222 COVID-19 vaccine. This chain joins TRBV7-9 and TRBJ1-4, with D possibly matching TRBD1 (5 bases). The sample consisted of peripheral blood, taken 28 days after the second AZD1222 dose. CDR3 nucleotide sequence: TGTGCCAGCAGCTTAGTTTCAGGGCGTGAAAAACTGTTTTTT. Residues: CASSLVSGREKLFF. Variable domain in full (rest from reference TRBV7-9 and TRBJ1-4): DTGVSQNPRHKITKRGQNVTFRCDPISEHNRLYWYRQTLGQGPEFLTYFQNEAQLEKSRLLSDRFSAERPKGSFSTLEIQRTEQGDSAMYLCASSLVSGREKLFFGSGTQLSVL.